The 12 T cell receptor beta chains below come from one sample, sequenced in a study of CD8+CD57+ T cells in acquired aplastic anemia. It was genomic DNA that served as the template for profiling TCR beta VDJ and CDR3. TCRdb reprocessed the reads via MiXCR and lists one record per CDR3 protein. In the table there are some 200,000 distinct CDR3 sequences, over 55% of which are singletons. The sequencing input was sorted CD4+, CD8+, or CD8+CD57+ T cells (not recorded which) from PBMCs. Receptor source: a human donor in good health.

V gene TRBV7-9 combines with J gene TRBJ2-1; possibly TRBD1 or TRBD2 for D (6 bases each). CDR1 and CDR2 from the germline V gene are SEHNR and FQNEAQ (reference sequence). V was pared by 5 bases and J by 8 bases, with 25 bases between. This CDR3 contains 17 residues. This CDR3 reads CASSAATGRPPGDEQFF. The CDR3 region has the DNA TGTGCCAGCAGCGCGGCTACAGGGAGGCCCCCTGGGGATGAGCAGTTCTTC. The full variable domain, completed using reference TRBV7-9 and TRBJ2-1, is DTGVSQNPRHKITKRGQNVTFRCDPISEHNRLYWYRQTLGQGPEFLTYFQNEAQLEKSRLLSDRFSAERPKGSFSTLEIQRTEQGDSAMYLCASSAATGRPPGDEQFFGPGTRLTVL.

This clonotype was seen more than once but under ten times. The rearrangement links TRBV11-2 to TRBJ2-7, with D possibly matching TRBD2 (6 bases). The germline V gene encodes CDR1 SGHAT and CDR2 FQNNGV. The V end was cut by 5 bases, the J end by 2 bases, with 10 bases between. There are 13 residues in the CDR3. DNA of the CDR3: TGTGCCAGCAGCCGGGGGAGCACCTACGAGCAGTACTTC. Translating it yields CASSRGSTYEQYF.

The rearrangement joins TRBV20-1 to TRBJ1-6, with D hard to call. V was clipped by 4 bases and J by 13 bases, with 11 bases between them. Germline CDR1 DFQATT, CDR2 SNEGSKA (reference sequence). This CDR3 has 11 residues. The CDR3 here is CSATPRGPLHF. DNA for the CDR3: TGCAGTGCTACCCCCCGCGGGCCCCTCCACTTT.

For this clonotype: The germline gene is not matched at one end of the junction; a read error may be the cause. The CDR3 region has the DNA TGTGCCAGCAGCCCCGGGACTACCAATGAGCAGCTCTTC. It specifies CASSPGTTNEQLF. The V and J genes are TRBV6-4 and TRBJ2-1; 7 nucleotides match TRBD2. CDR1 is MRHNA, CDR2 SNTAGT, per germline. The CDR3 consists of 13 residues.

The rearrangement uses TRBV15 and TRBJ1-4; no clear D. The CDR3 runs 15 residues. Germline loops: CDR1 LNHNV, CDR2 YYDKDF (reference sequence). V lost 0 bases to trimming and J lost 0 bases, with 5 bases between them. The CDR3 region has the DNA TGTGCCACCAGCAGAGACCTGACAACTAATGAAAAACTGTTTTTT. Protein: CATSRDLTTNEKLFF.

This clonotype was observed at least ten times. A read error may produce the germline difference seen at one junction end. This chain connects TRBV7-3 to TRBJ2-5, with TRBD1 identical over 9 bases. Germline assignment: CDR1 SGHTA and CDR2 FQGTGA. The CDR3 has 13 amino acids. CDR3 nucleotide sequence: TGTGCCAGCAGTTTAAACCCGCGACAGGGGGTCTTTTTC. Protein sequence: CASSLNPRQGVFF.

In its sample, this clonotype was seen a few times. The CDR3 spells CASSYYNEQFF. The CDR3 nucleotides read TGTGCCAGCAGCTACTACAATGAGCAGTTCTTC. The V call is TRBV27, the J call TRBJ2-1; no firm D call. V was shortened by 6 bases and J by 3 bases, with 3 bases between the two germline ends. From germline, CDR1 is MNHEY and CDR2 SMNVEV (reference sequence). The CDR3 contains 11 residues.

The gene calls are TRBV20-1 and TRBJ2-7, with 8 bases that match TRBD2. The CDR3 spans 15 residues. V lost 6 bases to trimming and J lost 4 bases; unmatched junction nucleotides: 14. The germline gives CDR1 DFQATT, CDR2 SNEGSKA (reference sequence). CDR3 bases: TGCAGTGCCGGAGACACCCCAGCGGGGGCTTACGAGCAGTACTTC. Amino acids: CSAGDTPAGAYEQYF.

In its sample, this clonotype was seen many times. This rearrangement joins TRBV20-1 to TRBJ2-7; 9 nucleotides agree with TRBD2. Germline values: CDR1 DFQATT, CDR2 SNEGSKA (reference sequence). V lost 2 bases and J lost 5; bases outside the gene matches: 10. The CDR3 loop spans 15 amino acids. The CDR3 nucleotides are TGCAGTGCTAGACCCCGGGTAGCGGGAGTCCACGAGCAGTACTTC. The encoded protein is CSARPRVAGVHEQYF.

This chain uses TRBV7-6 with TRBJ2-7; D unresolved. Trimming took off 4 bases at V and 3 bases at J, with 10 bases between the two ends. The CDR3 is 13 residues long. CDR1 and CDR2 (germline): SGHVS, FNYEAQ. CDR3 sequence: CASSSKTFYEQYF. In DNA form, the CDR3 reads TGTGCCAGCAGCTCCAAGACTTTCTACGAGCAGTACTTC.

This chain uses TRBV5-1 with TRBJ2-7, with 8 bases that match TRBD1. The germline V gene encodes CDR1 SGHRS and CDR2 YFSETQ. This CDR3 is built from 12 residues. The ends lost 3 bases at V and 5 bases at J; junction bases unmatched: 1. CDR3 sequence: CASSSTGDEQYF. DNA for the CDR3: TGCGCCAGCAGCTCGACAGGGGACGAGCAGTACTTC.

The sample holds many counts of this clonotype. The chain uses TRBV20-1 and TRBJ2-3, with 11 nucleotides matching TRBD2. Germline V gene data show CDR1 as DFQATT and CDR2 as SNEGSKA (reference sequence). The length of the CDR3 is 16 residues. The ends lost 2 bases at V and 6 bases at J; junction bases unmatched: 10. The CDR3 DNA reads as TGCAGTGCTAGACCCAGGCTAGCGGGAGGCCCCGATACGCAGTATTTT. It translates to CSARPRLAGGPDTQYF.